The 21 T cell receptor beta chains given below trace back to one sample, sequenced in a study of B cell selection in AIRE deficiency. The regulatory T cell sort gate was CD4+CD25hiCD127low/negative. Generated by immunoSEQ multiplex PCR, the TCRdb table keeps only in-frame clones and is missing some. The data contain 20,000 to 30,000 clones, roughly 90% of them singletons. Sample: CD4+CD25+ Tregs sorted from PBMCs. These receptors originate from a human donor in good health.

This clone has a handful of counts. CDR3 bases: TGTGCCAGCAGCTCGAGGGAGACCCAGTACTTC. This translates into CASSSRETQYF. This chain joins TRBV5-6 and TRBJ2-5; D is uncertain. The CDR3 runs 11 residues. Trimming left V 3 bases short and J 5 bases short, with 5 bases between. CDR1 SGHDT and CDR2 YYEEEE come from the germline V gene.

This sequence joins TRBV7-2 and TRBJ2-1; D may be TRBD1 (6 bases). CDR1 and CDR2 from the germline V gene are SGHTA and FQGNSA. V was clipped by 5 bases and J by 2 bases, with 19 bases between them. The CDR3 has 17 residues. DNA for the CDR3: TGTGCCAGCAGCCTCCTACCCGGGACATCGACCTACAATGAGCAGTTCTTC. This gives the protein CASSLLPGTSTYNEQFF.

The chain carries TRBV28 and TRBJ1-2; D perhaps matches TRBD1 (6 bases). There are 12 residues in the CDR3. Germline assignment: CDR1 MDHEN and CDR2 SYDVKM. V was shortened by 7 bases and J by 8 bases, with 14 bases between the two germline ends. DNA of the CDR3: TGTGCCAGCATACAGGGCTCTGACGGCTACACCTTC. This translates into CASIQGSDGYTF.

This clone was recorded once. This rearrangement joins TRBV5-6 to TRBJ2-2; D remains ambiguous. The germline V gene encodes CDR1 SGHDT and CDR2 YYEEEE. The CDR3 is 12 amino acids. Trimming took 2 bases from V and 6 from J, leaving 5 bases between them. The CDR3 here is CASSFISGELFF. In nucleotides, the CDR3 is TGTGCCAGCAGCTTTATATCCGGGGAGCTGTTTTTT.

V is TRBV7-8 and J is TRBJ2-7; 8 nucleotides align to TRBD1. The V segment lost 4 bases and the J segment 6 bases; nucleotides outside the gene matches: 11. Germline V gene lookup returns CDR1 SGHVS and CDR2 FQNEAQ. The CDR3 consists of 15 residues. CDR3 DNA: TGTGCCAGCAGCTCTCTACGGGACAGGCCTAGCGAGCAGTACTTC. This codes for CASSSLRDRPSEQYF.

The V gene is TRBV27, the J gene TRBJ2-4; weak D call: TRBD2 (5 bases). The germline V gene has CDR1 MNHEY and CDR2 SMNVEV (reference sequence). Trimming removed 5 bases from V and 9 bases from J, with 14 bases in between. This CDR3 has 13 amino acids. Written as DNA, the CDR3 is TGTGCCAGCAGTCGCGGACTGGGAAGCATTCAGTACTTC. It yields the protein CASSRGLGSIQYF.

The rearrangement joins TRBV10-1 to TRBJ1-4; D is possibly TRBD1 (6 bases). This CDR3 has 13 amino acids. Trimming removed 8 bases at V and 5 bases at J, with 12 bases between. Germline V gives CDR1 WNHNN, CDR2 SYGVQD (reference sequence). The CDR3 sequence is CASQDSLNEKLFF. The CDR3 region has the DNA TGCGCCAGCCAGGACAGCCTAAATGAAAAACTGTTTTTT.

This clone has a single count. V and J are TRBV12-5 and TRBJ1-2, with D perhaps matching TRBD1 (5 bases). Germline V gene sequence: CDR1 LGHNT, CDR2 FRNRAP. V was trimmed by 4 bases and J by 0 bases, leaving 15 bases between them. The CDR3 has 16 amino acids. In nucleotides, the CDR3 is TGTGCTAGTGGTTCGACCCCGACAGAAACTAACTATGGCTACACCTTC. Translation: CASGSTPTETNYGYTF.

This clone has more than one count but fewer than ten. This chain links TRBV11-3 with TRBJ2-5, with 7 bases fitting TRBD1. The junction had 9 bases not matched to a gene; V was cut back by 4 bases and J by 1 base. CDR1 is SGHNT and CDR2 is YENEEA in the germline V gene. CDR3 size: 16 residues. CDR3 residues: CASSSPPHRGQETQYF. In DNA, the CDR3 is TGTGCCAGCAGCTCACCACCCCACAGGGGCCAAGAGACCCAGTACTTC.

The rearrangement joins TRBV14 to TRBJ2-3; D gene ambiguous. The CDR3 has 14 amino acids. The germline V gene encodes CDR1 SGHDN and CDR2 FVKESK. Trimming took off 6 bases at V and 4 bases at J, with 14 bases between the two ends. CDR3 nucleotides: TGTGCCAGCAGTCTCCAAGTTCCCCCAGATACGCAGTATTTT. This sequence encodes CASSLQVPPDTQYF.

Concerning this clone: Germline and junction disagree at one end, which may indicate a read error. The V and J genes are TRBV2 and TRBJ2-7, with 11 bases that match TRBD2. This CDR3 is 15 amino acids long. Germline assignment: CDR1 SNHLY and CDR2 FYNNEI. The chain's CDR3 is CASSERPSGGYEQHF. The CDR3 DNA sequence: TGTGCCAGCAGTGAAAGGCCTAGCGGGGGGTACGAGCAGCACTTC.

The J gene is TRBJ1-6, the V gene TRBV18, with TRBD1 matching over 10 bases. Germline V gene sequence: CDR1 KGHSH, CDR2 LQKENI. The CDR3 has 17 amino acids. V gave up 5 bases and J gave up 2 bases; unmatched junction bases: 6. CDR3 coding DNA: TGTGCCAGCTCATCGGGGACAGGGGTCCCCTATAATTCACCCCTCCACTTT. Its translation is CASSSGTGVPYNSPLHF. Complete variable domain (other parts from reference TRBV18 and TRBJ1-6): NAGVMQNPRHLVRRRGQEARLRCSPMKGHSHVYWYRQLPEEGLKFMVYLQKENIIDESGMPKERFSAEFPKEGPSILRIQQVVRGDSAAYFCASSSGTGVPYNSPLHFGNGTRLTVT.

The chain uses TRBV7-9 and TRBJ1-2, with 9 bases that match TRBD1. CDR1 and CDR2 (germline): SEHNR, FQNEAQ (reference sequence). J gave up 8 bases and V 5 bases, and 12 bases lay outside the gene matches. The CDR3 length is 15 residues. In DNA, the CDR3 is TGTGCCAGCAGCATTCTCCTGACAGGGGGGAAAGGCTACACCTTC. Its protein is CASSILLTGGKGYTF. Complete variable domain (other parts from reference TRBV7-9 and TRBJ1-2): DTGVSQNPRHKITKRGQNVTFRCDPISEHNRLYWYRQTLGQGPEFLTYFQNEAQLEKSRLLSDRFSAERPKGSFSTLEIQRTEQGDSAMYLCASSILLTGGKGYTFGSGTRLTVV.

Only one count was recorded for this clone. This chain connects TRBV7-8 to TRBJ1-1, with D possibly matching TRBD1 (5 bases). The CDR3 covers 14 residues. V shed 2 bases and J shed 4 bases, with 11 bases lying between them. Germline CDR1 is SGHVS and CDR2 is FQNEAQ. For the CDR3, the DNA is TGTGCCAGCAGCTTATATGGGAGGGGCACTGAAGCTTTCTTT. It translates to CASSLYGRGTEAFF. Full variable domain (remainder filled in from reference TRBV7-8 and TRBJ1-1): GAGVSQSPRYKVAKRGQDVALRCDPISGHVSLFWYQQALGQGPEFLTYFQNEAQLDKSGLPSDRFFAERPEGSVSTLKIQRTQQEDSAVYLCASSLYGRGTEAFFGQGTRLTVV.

The J gene is TRBJ1-5, the V gene TRBV27; no firm D call. Trimming took off 2 bases at V and 6 bases at J, with 8 bases between the two ends. Germline CDR1 and CDR2: MNHEY and SMNVEV (reference sequence). The CDR3 is 13 amino acids. CDR3 in amino acids: CASSLRAGQPQHF. DNA for the CDR3: TGTGCCAGCAGTTTAAGAGCGGGTCAGCCCCAGCATTTT.

The V and J genes are TRBV27 and TRBJ2-7; TRBD1 aligns across 7 bases. The CDR3 has 14 residues. The trim removed 6 bases at V and 5 bases at J, leaving 10 bases unmatched. Per the germline V gene, CDR1 is MNHEY and CDR2 is SMNVEV (reference sequence). This CDR3 reads CASSLEGARHEQYF. CDR3 DNA sequence: TGTGCCAGCAGCCTCGAGGGGGCGAGACACGAGCAGTACTTC.

This clone was counted a few times. The rearrangement uses TRBV27 and TRBJ2-7; D may be TRBD1 or TRBD2 (5 bases each). The CDR3 contains 14 residues. The ends were cut back, 6 bases at V and 4 bases at J, with 16 bases in the middle. Germline values: CDR1 MNHEY, CDR2 SMNVEV (reference sequence). The CDR3 DNA is TGTGCCAGCAGCCTACCGGGACGGGGATACGAGCAGTACTTC. Protein: CASSLPGRGYEQYF.

Within the sample, this clone is medium-sized. The CDR3 here is CASGQLNWNSPLHF. The CDR3 DNA reads as TGTGCCAGCGGACAGTTGAACTGGAATTCACCCCTCCACTTT. The chain links TRBV13 to TRBJ1-6; a weak D match, TRBD1 (6 bases). The CDR3 runs 14 residues. The ends were cut back, 8 bases at V and 7 bases at J, with 15 bases in the middle. In germline, CDR1 is PRHDT, CDR2 FYEKMQ (reference sequence).

This sequence joins TRBV6-1 and TRBJ1-1; D is possibly TRBD1 (6 bases). V gave up 7 bases and J gave up 4 bases, with 16 bases separating them. Germline V gene lookup returns CDR1 MNHNS and CDR2 SASEGT. The CDR3 consists of 14 residues. In nucleotides, the CDR3 is TGTGCCAGCAACGAAGGGGGTCCGAGCACTGAAGCTTTCTTT. The encoded protein is CASNEGGPSTEAFF.

This chain uses TRBV25-1 with TRBJ2-2; D remains unclear. The CDR3 runs 13 residues. The germline V gene has CDR1 MGHDK and CDR2 SYGVNS. V gave up 2 bases and J gave up 6 bases, with 7 bases separating them. The CDR3 is CASSEEWAGELFF. In DNA, the CDR3 is TGTGCCAGCAGTGAAGAGTGGGCCGGGGAGCTGTTTTTT.

The rearrangement joins TRBV2 to TRBJ2-4, with D perhaps TRBD1 (5 bases). This CDR3 is built from 17 residues. From germline, CDR1 is SNHLY and CDR2 FYNNEI. The germline V and J ends were trimmed by 3 bases and 3 bases, with 18 bases remaining between them. The CDR3, as DNA: TGTGCCAGCAGTGAGGTTGCAGGGTTTAAGGGCAAAAACATTCAGTACTTC. Protein sequence: CASSEVAGFKGKNIQYF.